The rows below give T cell receptor beta chains drawn from one sample of a study of CD8 T cells in ankylosing spondylitis. TCRdb redid the calling of the 5' RACE reads with MiXCR, one entry per CDR3 protein. The data contain 150,000 to 200,000 distinct CDR3 sequences, approximately 16% of them seen just once; the ten biggest clones take up about 8.2%. Specimen: blood, either unsorted or a sorted T cell fraction (not recorded which). The receptors come from a male donor with ankylosing spondylitis or in good health (not recorded which). The CDR3 runs from the conserved cysteine through the conserved F or W. The D gene is left open where the match is weak. For some rows the clone size is stated as once, few or many, or as a class when expanded; others skip it.

clone size,V gene,D gene,J gene,CDR3 DNA,CDR3 protein
NA,TRBV11-3,TRBD2,TRBJ2-2,TGTGCCAGCAGCCCAAATAGCGGGACCCACACCGGGGAGCTGTTTTTT,CASSPNSGTHTGELFF
few,TRBV3-1,NA,TRBJ2-1,TGTGCCAGCAGCCAAGTCTACTTGCTTGAGCAGTTCTTC,CASSQVYLLEQFF
few,TRBV4-1,TRBD2,TRBJ2-1,TGCGCCAGCAGCCAAGAGGTCGGGGGGACTTCACCACGGAATGAGCAGTTCTTC,CASSQEVGGTSPRNEQFF
NA,TRBV6-7,TRBD1,TRBJ1-1,TGTGCCAGCAGTTACGCATGGGACAGTCGAGGCGCATGCATAGAGGAGAACACTGAAGCTTTCTTT,CASSYAWDSRGACIEENTEAFF
NA,TRBV20-1,NA,TRBJ1-5,TGCAGTGCTAAGGGGGTCGGTAATCAGCCCCAGCATTTT,CSAKGVGNQPQHF
few,TRBV6-2/TRBV6-3,NA,TRBJ1-1,TGTGCCAGCAGTTATGTGAGGACTGAAGCTTTCTTT,CASSYVRTEAFF
many,TRBV5-1,TRBD2,TRBJ2-7,TGCGCCAGCAGCTTGGCGGGAGGCGTCGCCTACGAGCAGTACTTC,CASSLAGGVAYEQYF
NA,TRBV14,NA,TRBJ2-1,TGTGCCAGCAGCCAAGACTATTGGGAGGCGGTCTCCTACAATGAGCAGTTCTTC,CASSQDYWEAVSYNEQFF
few,TRBV2,NA,TRBJ2-3,TGTGCCAGCAGTGGAGCGGGTTCCCGCACAGATACGCAGTATTTT,CASSGAGSRTDTQYF
once,TRBV4-2,NA,TRBJ2-1,TGTGCCATGAGCCCGGGACTCGTCTCCTACAATGAGCAGTTCTTC,CAMSPGLVSYNEQFF
few,TRBV7-9,NA,TRBJ1-1,TGTGCCAGCATCTTTATGCCGAACACTGAAGCTTTCTTT,CASIFMPNTEAFF
few,TRBV29-1,NA,TRBJ1-2,TGCAGCGTTGAGAGAGTGGGCAGCCCCTATGGCTACACCTTC,CSVERVGSPYGYTF
NA,TRBV5-1,TRBD2,TRBJ2-2,TGCGCCAGCAGCTCCGGGACTAGGAACACCGGGGAGCTGTTTTTT,CASSSGTRNTGELFF
NA,TRBV28,TRBD1,TRBJ1-4,TGTGCCAGCAGTTCCGGGACAGGGCCTGAAAAACTGTTTTTT,CASSSGTGPEKLFF
few,TRBV29-1,NA,TRBJ1-1,TGCAGCGTTAGTGCCCCGGATGAAGCTTTCTTT,CSVSAPDEAFF
many,TRBV2,NA,TRBJ2-6,TGTGCCAGCAGTTACTATGGATCCAACGTCCTGACTTTC,CASSYYGSNVLTF
many,TRBV5-1,TRBD1,TRBJ1-6,TGCGCCAGCAGCTTGGGGACAGGGGGCTATAATTCACCCCTCCACTTT,CASSLGTGGYNSPLHF
many,TRBV5-6,NA,TRBJ2-3,TGTGCCAGCAGCTTGCCAGGGGTAACCCCAGATACGCAGTATTTT,CASSLPGVTPDTQYF
NA,TRBV5-1,TRBD1,TRBJ2-7,TGCGCCAGCAGCGACGGACAGGGGTTCGAGCAGTACTTC,CASSDGQGFEQYF
many,TRBV20-1,NA,TRBJ2-1,TGCAGTGCCGCGTTCACCTCCTACAATGAGCAGTTCTTC,CSAAFTSYNEQFF
many,TRBV20-1,TRBD2,TRBJ2-1,TGCAGTGCCCAAACTAGCGGCTCCTACAATGAGCAGTTCTTC,CSAQTSGSYNEQFF
NA,TRBV28,NA,TRBJ2-6,TGTGCCAACAGTTTAGGGACTGGAGGGAGACCTGGGGCCAACGTCCTGACTTTC,CANSLGTGGRPGANVLTF
many,TRBV5-1,NA,TRBJ2-3,TGCGCCAGCAGCCGCGGGGGCACAGATACGCAGTATTTT,CASSRGGTDTQYF
NA,TRBV29-1,TRBD1,TRBJ2-7,TGCAGCGTTGAAGAGTACCGCCCGGGACAGCCGGACGAGCAGTACTTC,CSVEEYRPGQPDEQYF
NA,TRBV10-3,NA,TRBJ2-1,TGTGCCATCAGTGGGTCGGGGGTCGATGAGCAGTTCTTC,CAISGSGVDEQFF
NA,TRBV11-3,NA,TRBJ2-2,TGTGCCAGCAGCCAGTTAGCCGGGGAGCTGTTTTTT,CASSQLAGELFF
many,TRBV27,NA,TRBJ2-1,TGTGCCAGCAGTTTAAAGCACAGGCAAAGCTCCTACAATGAGCAGTTCTTC,CASSLKHRQSSYNEQFF
NA,TRBV20-1,NA,TRBJ1-1,TGCAGTGTTACCGTAGCCCCCACTGAAGCTTTCTTT,CSVTVAPTEAFF
many,TRBV20-1,NA,TRBJ2-1,TGCAGTGCTTCCGGGCCAATTGAGCAGTTCTTC,CSASGPIEQFF
NA,TRBV20-1,NA,TRBJ1-2,TGCAGTGCTAACATGGGAAATAAGGGTGGCTACACCTTC,CSANMGNKGGYTF
NA,TRBV19,NA,TRBJ2-4,TGTGCCAGTAGTATCCGAGACTTCAAAAACATTCAGTACTTC,CASSIRDFKNIQYF
NA,TRBV6-5,TRBD2,TRBJ2-3,TGTGCCAGCAGTTCTCCAACTAGCGGGTTCACAGATACGCAGTATTTT,CASSSPTSGFTDTQYF
many,TRBV7-8,TRBD2,TRBJ2-7,TGTGCCAGCAGCTTAAGTTCTAGCGGCTACGAGCAGTACTTC,CASSLSSSGYEQYF
NA,TRBV29-1,NA,TRBJ2-7,TGCAGCGTGGGTGGGACAAGGGAAGAGCAGTACTTC,CSVGGTREEQYF
few,TRBV28,NA,TRBJ2-1,TGTGCCAGCAGTCCCCAGGGGGGAGCGTCCTACAATGAGCAGTTCTTC,CASSPQGGASYNEQFF
many,TRBV15,TRBD2,TRBJ2-2,TGTGCCACCAGCAGAGATGGACGGGAGGAGGGGGAGCTGTTTTTT,CATSRDGREEGELFF
many,TRBV19,NA,TRBJ1-4,TGTGCCAGTAAAAATTCCCAGGGCCGCGAAAAACTGTTTTTT,CASKNSQGREKLFF
many,TRBV7-8,NA,TRBJ2-3,TGTGCCAGCAGCCCCTCATTGACAGATACGCAGTATTTT,CASSPSLTDTQYF
NA,TRBV20-1,NA,TRBJ2-7,TGCAGTGCTAGACCCCCCTGGACAGCATCCTACGAGCAGTACTTC,CSARPPWTASYEQYF
many,TRBV20-1,TRBD2,TRBJ2-4,TGCAGTGCTCCAGACGGGGGGAGCGCCGCCAAAAACATTCAGTACTTC,CSAPDGGSAAKNIQYF